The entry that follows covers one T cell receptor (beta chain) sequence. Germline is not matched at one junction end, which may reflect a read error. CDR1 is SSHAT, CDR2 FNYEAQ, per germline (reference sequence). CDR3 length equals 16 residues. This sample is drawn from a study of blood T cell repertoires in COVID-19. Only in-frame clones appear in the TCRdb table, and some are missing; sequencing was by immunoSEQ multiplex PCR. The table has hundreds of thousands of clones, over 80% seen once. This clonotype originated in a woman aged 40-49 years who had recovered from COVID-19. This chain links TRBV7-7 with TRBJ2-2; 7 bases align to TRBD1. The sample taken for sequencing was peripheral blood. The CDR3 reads CASRLTTGMNTGELFF. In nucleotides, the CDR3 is TGTGCTAGCAGACTAACGACAGGGATGAACACCGGGGAGCTGTTTTTT.